This record looks at one TCR beta chain sequence and its context. Its antigen is not identified. In the same sample, other DNA sequences code for this CDR3. The table came from immunoSEQ multiplex PCR; TCRdb's copy has only in-frame clones and leaves some out. The sample contains approximately 340,000 clones, under 95% of which appear only once. The data derive from a study of Ad26.COV2.S vaccination and SARS-CoV-2 variants. Study results and limitations: Analytic work on TCR breadth and depth might have understated the full extent of total T cell responses. Non-spike TCR breadth did not differ much between vaccine and placebo recipients. Relative to placebo recipients, vaccine recipients exhibited elevated spike-specific TCR breadth.

The CDR3 is 13 residues long. CDR1 KGHSH and CDR2 LQKENI come from the germline V gene. V gave up 0 bases and J gave up 1 base, with 3 bases separating them. This material consisted of peripheral blood, taken after recovery from COVID-19. The V gene is TRBV18, the J gene TRBJ2-5; D is ambiguous. The clonotype comes from a human donor who had recovered from COVID-19. CDR3 sequence: CASSPPSQETQYF. The CDR3 nucleotides are TGTGCCAGCTCACCACCAAGCCAAGAGACCCAGTACTTC.